This passage covers 21 T cell receptor beta chains from one sample sequenced in a study of blood T cell repertoires in COVID-19. Only in-frame clones appear in the TCRdb table, and some are missing; sequencing was by immunoSEQ multiplex PCR. The sample holds over 110,000 clones; more than 70% are singletons and the top ten take 25% to 35%. The material sequenced was peripheral blood. All receptors come from a human donor in a cohort sampled during active COVID-19.

The chain couples TRBV7-2 to TRBJ2-5, with TRBD1 identical over 7 bases. V gave up 1 base and J gave up 5 bases; unmatched junction bases: 1. Germline V gives CDR1 SGHTA, CDR2 FQGNSA. CDR3 length: 13 amino acids. CDR3 amino acids: CASSLEQGETQYF. In DNA form, the CDR3 reads TGTGCCAGCAGCTTAGAACAGGGGGAGACCCAGTACTTC.

This clone appeared once. The chain employs TRBV19 and TRBJ2-3, with D tentatively TRBD2 (5 bases). Germline CDR1 is LNHDA and CDR2 is SQIVND (reference sequence). V was shortened by 3 bases and J by 0 bases, with 10 bases between the two germline ends. The CDR3 sequence is 15 residues long. CDR3 region: CASSITSSSTDTQYF. CDR3 sequence (DNA): TGTGCCAGTAGTATTACTAGTTCTAGCACAGATACGCAGTATTTT.

For the CDR3, the DNA is TGTGCCAGCAGTGAAGCCCAGGGGGCTTGGGAGACCCAGTACTTC. It encodes CASSEAQGAWETQYF. This rearrangement joins TRBV6-1 to TRBJ2-5; 8 bases fit TRBD1. The J segment lost 5 bases and the V segment lost 0 bases, leaving 5 bases of the junction unmatched. The CDR3 spans 15 residues. Germline loops: CDR1 MNHNS, CDR2 SASEGT.

J is TRBJ2-3 and V is TRBV2; 12 bases agree with TRBD2. CDR1 and CDR2 (germline): SNHLY, FYNNEI. Trimming removed 6 bases from V and 0 bases from J; junction bases left unmatched: 1. CDR3 length: 15 residues. CDR3 DNA: TGTGCCAGCAGCGGACTAGCGGGGAGCACAGATACGCAGTATTTT. This codes for CASSGLAGSTDTQYF.

V gene TRBV27 combines with J gene TRBJ2-2; 7 bases agree with TRBD2. Germline assignment: CDR1 MNHEY and CDR2 SMNVEV (reference sequence). The CDR3 is made up of 14 amino acids. J gave up 8 bases and V 11 bases, and 14 bases lay outside the gene matches. The CDR3 sequence is CASTSGVFGGELFF. CDR3 DNA sequence: TGTGCCTCCACGAGCGGGGTTTTCGGGGGGGAGCTGTTTTTT.

The gene calls are TRBV5-6 and TRBJ2-3; D might be TRBD2 (5 bases). The germline CDR1 and CDR2 sequences are SGHDT and YYEEEE. The length of the CDR3 is 15 residues. Trimming cost V 0 bases and J 0 bases, with 8 bases left between them. The CDR3 protein is CASSLGLTSTDTQYF. For the CDR3, the DNA is TGTGCCAGCAGCTTGGGACTAACTAGCACAGATACGCAGTATTTT. The whole variable domain, filled in from reference TRBV5-6 and TRBJ2-3, reads DAGVTQSPTHLIKTRGQQVTLRCSPKSGHDTVSWYQQALGQGPQFIFQYYEEEERQRGNFPDRFSGHQFPNYSSELNVNALLLGDSALYLCASSLGLTSTDTQYFGPGTRLTVL.

The rearrangement uses TRBV27 and TRBJ2-7; D might be TRBD1 (5 bases). The CDR3 sequence is 14 residues long. Between the trimmed V and J ends, which lost 2 bases and 3 bases, there was a span of 11 bases. CDR1 and CDR2 from the germline V gene are MNHEY and SMNVEV (reference sequence). CDR3 in amino acids: CASSLQGSHYEQYF. CDR3 nucleotides: TGTGCCAGCAGTTTACAGGGAAGCCACTACGAGCAGTACTTC.

This sequence joins TRBV7-9 and TRBJ1-2; D call uncertain. This CDR3 comprises 15 residues. The V end lost 5 bases, the J end lost 3 bases, and 16 bases lay between the germline ends. Germline values: CDR1 SEHNR, CDR2 FQNEAQ (reference sequence). This CDR3 is CASSPRLVGYYGYTF. The CDR3 bases are TGTGCCAGCAGCCCCCGTTTGGTCGGTTACTATGGCTACACCTTC.

This clone was counted once. The gene calls are TRBV7-2 and TRBJ1-4, with TRBD1 matching over 7 bases. Trimming took 5 bases from V and 5 from J; bases not matched to a gene: 5. This CDR3 contains 14 residues. CDR1 and CDR2 (germline): SGHTA, FQGNSA. CDR3 loop: CASSLRDSNEKLFF. CDR3 DNA sequence: TGTGCCAGCAGCCTCCGGGACAGCAATGAAAAACTGTTTTTT.

The chain uses TRBV4-1 and TRBJ2-7; tentative D call: TRBD1 (5 bases). Germline V lookup: CDR1 MGHRA, CDR2 YSYEKL. V shed 4 bases and J shed 7 bases, with 17 bases lying between them. The CDR3 covers 14 residues. CDR3 sequence reads: CASSPGRIQEEQYF. CDR3 sequence (DNA): TGCGCCAGCAGCCCTGGGCGAATACAGGAGGAGCAGTACTTC.

The CDR3 DNA is TGTGCCAGCAGCTTTACACTAGCGGGGGTGCTAGGAGAGACCCAGTACTTC. Protein sequence: CASSFTLAGVLGETQYF. The chain couples TRBV7-2 to TRBJ2-5, with TRBD2 matching over 11 bases. The CDR3 has 17 amino acids. Trimming cost V 3 bases and J 4 bases; bases outside gene matches: 10. Germline assignment: CDR1 SGHTA and CDR2 FQGNSA.

J is TRBJ2-1 and V is TRBV6-5, with 12 bases that match TRBD2. The length of the CDR3 is 15 residues. Trimming took 4 bases from V and 4 from J; bases not matched to a gene: 2. The germline CDR1 and CDR2 sequences are MNHEY and SVGAGI. CDR3 nucleotides: TGTGCCAGCAGTTTTACTAGCGGGGGGTACAATGAGCAGTTCTTC. Translation: CASSFTSGGYNEQFF.

V gene TRBV7-8 combines with J gene TRBJ2-7; TRBD1 might be the D (5 bases). The CDR3 covers 15 residues. CDR1 is SGHVS and CDR2 is FQNEAQ in the germline V gene. The V and J ends lost 2 bases and 0 bases respectively, with 11 bases between them. The DNA for the CDR3 is TGTGCCAGCAGCTTACGGCAGGGAAACTCCTACGAGCAGTACTTC. As protein: CASSLRQGNSYEQYF.

V is TRBV6-5 and J is TRBJ1-6; D might be TRBD1 (6 bases). Trimming removed 1 base from V and 7 bases from J, with 11 bases in between. This CDR3 comprises 15 residues. Germline V gene lookup returns CDR1 MNHEY and CDR2 SVGAGI. The CDR3 sequence: CASSYLQGVNSPLHF. CDR3 nucleotide sequence: TGTGCCAGCAGTTACTTACAGGGAGTAAATTCACCCCTCCACTTT.

This chain uses TRBV6-5 with TRBJ2-1; 7 positions match TRBD1. CDR1 and CDR2 (germline): MNHEY, SVGAGI. The CDR3 consists of 14 residues. The V and J ends lost 8 bases and 0 bases, in that order; junction bases with no gene match: 4. Written as DNA, the CDR3 is TGTGCCAGCGAGGCAGGGGGCTCCTACAATGAGCAGTTCTTC. It codes for CASEAGGSYNEQFF.

The genes are TRBV4-3 and TRBJ1-3; TRBD1 is a possible D gene (5 bases). The CDR3 sequence is 14 residues long. The germline V gene encodes CDR1 LGHNA and CDR2 YSLEER. V lost 2 bases, J lost 1 base, and 6 bases lay in between. The CDR3 reads CASSQQGSGNTIYF. CDR3 DNA sequence: TGCGCCAGCAGCCAACAGGGATCTGGAAACACCATATATTTT.

The chain links TRBV5-1 to TRBJ2-7; 8 bases align to TRBD1. CDR3 length: 14 residues. CDR1 SGHRS and CDR2 YFSETQ come from the germline V gene. V lost 4 bases and J lost 5; bases outside the gene matches: 8. CDR3 loop: CASSPDRGGDEQYF. The CDR3 region has the DNA TGCGCCAGCAGCCCCGACAGGGGTGGAGACGAGCAGTACTTC.

This clone has a handful of counts. The rearrangement uses TRBV5-5 and TRBJ1-5; D is possibly TRBD1 (6 bases). The germline V gene encodes CDR1 SGHKS and CDR2 YYEKEE (reference sequence). V dropped 0 bases and J dropped 3 bases, with 7 bases sitting between them. This CDR3 region has 14 residues. The CDR3, as DNA: TGTGCCAGCAGCTTGGGGACAGTCAATCAGCCCCAGCATTTT. Protein sequence: CASSLGTVNQPQHF.

The rearrangement joins TRBV7-8 to TRBJ2-7; D uncertain. The germline CDR1 and CDR2 sequences are SGHVS and FQNEAQ. The CDR3 is made up of 12 amino acids. The ends were cut back, 1 base at V and 5 bases at J, with 6 bases in the middle. The CDR3 region has the DNA TGTGCCAGCAGCTTAGGAGTTAACGAGCAGTACTTC. Encoded protein: CASSLGVNEQYF.

V and J are TRBV15 and TRBJ1-6; D is perhaps TRBD1 (5 bases). The germline V and J ends were trimmed by 0 bases and 9 bases, with 15 bases remaining between them. The CDR3 spans 16 residues. Germline V lookup: CDR1 LNHNV, CDR2 YYDKDF (reference sequence). CDR3 sequence reads: CATSRDLGQGTSPLHF. The CDR3 region has the DNA TGTGCCACCAGCAGAGACCTAGGGCAGGGTACTTCACCCCTCCACTTT.

The chain joins TRBV7-3 to TRBJ1-1; D unresolved. Trimming stripped 0 bases from V and 7 bases from J, with 12 bases between. In germline, CDR1 is SGHTA, CDR2 FQGTGA. This CDR3 has 14 amino acids. For the CDR3, the DNA is TGTGCCAGCAGCTTAACGGGGAAACTAGATGAAGCTTTCTTT. It encodes CASSLTGKLDEAFF.